Below, 11 T cell receptor beta chains from the same sample are listed, as sequenced in a study of T cell responses to AZD1222 COVID-19 vaccine. Generated by immunoSEQ multiplex PCR, the TCRdb table keeps only in-frame clones and is missing some. The profile covers some 64,000 clones, with roughly 90% appearing a single time and around a sixth taken by the ten largest. Sample: peripheral blood, taken on day 0 of AZD1222 vaccination. These receptor sequences come from an adult in good health.

The genes are TRBV6-1 and TRBJ2-3, with a weak D call TRBD2 (5 bases). Trimming removed 2 bases from V and 3 bases from J, with 6 bases in between. The CDR3 covers 13 residues. Germline loops: CDR1 MNHNS, CDR2 SASEGT. CDR3 sequence (DNA): TGTGCCAGCAGTGAACGAGGGACAGATACGCAGTATTTT. Its translation: CASSERGTDTQYF.

This sequence joins TRBV2 and TRBJ2-5; either TRBD1 or TRBD2 may supply D (5 bases each). Germline V CDR1 and CDR2: SNHLY, FYNNEI. This CDR3 has 15 amino acids. V was pared by 4 bases and J by 1 base, with 13 bases between. Here the CDR3 DNA reads TGTGCCAGCAGTGGAGGGGCGAGTGGCCAAGAGACCCAGTACTTC. Amino acid sequence: CASSGGASGQETQYF.

This chain joins TRBV7-9 and TRBJ2-7; no clear D gene. This CDR3 is built from 13 residues. CDR1 and CDR2 (germline): SEHNR, FQNEAQ (reference sequence). Between the trimmed V and J ends, which lost 1 base and 5 bases, there was a span of 9 bases. The CDR3, as DNA: TGTGCCAGCAGCTTAGGTAACATGAACGAGCAGTACTTC. Residues: CASSLGNMNEQYF.

This rearrangement joins TRBV30 to TRBJ2-1; TRBD2 agrees at 12 bases. The V segment lost 3 bases and the J segment 1 base; nucleotides outside the gene matches: 10. Germline CDR1 is GTSNPN and CDR2 is SVGIG (reference sequence). The CDR3 totals 18 residues. As DNA, the CDR3 is TGTGCCTGGAGAGATCGGACTAGCGGGATTAATTCCTACAATGAGCAGTTCTTC. It specifies CAWRDRTSGINSYNEQFF.

The rearrangement joins TRBV27 to TRBJ2-5, with D possibly matching TRBD1 (5 bases). This CDR3 has 16 amino acids. The V end was cut by 4 bases, the J end by 3 bases, with 18 bases between. Germline lookup yields CDR1 MNHEY and CDR2 SMNVEV (reference sequence). The CDR3 is CASSSGAQAGKETQYF. For the CDR3, the DNA is TGTGCCAGCAGTTCGGGTGCCCAGGCAGGGAAAGAGACCCAGTACTTC.

The rearrangement uses TRBV13 and TRBJ2-5; 7 bases align to TRBD2. Trimming took 1 base from V and 5 from J; bases not matched to a gene: 4. This CDR3 is 14 amino acids long. CDR1 is PRHDT and CDR2 is FYEKMQ in the germline V gene (reference sequence). The CDR3: CASSLAAGVETQYF. The DNA for the CDR3 is TGTGCCAGCAGCTTAGCGGCGGGGGTGGAGACCCAGTACTTC.

The chain links TRBV18 to TRBJ1-5, with D maybe TRBD1 (5 bases). Trimming took off 3 bases at V and 2 bases at J, with 8 bases between the two ends. The CDR3 consists of 14 residues. Germline-derived CDR1 and CDR2 are KGHSH and LQKENI. The CDR3 nucleotides are TGTGCCAGCTCACCGATGACAGGCAATCAGCCCCAGCATTTT. Encoded protein: CASSPMTGNQPQHF.

The rearrangement joins TRBV18 to TRBJ1-1; the D gene is possibly TRBD1 (5 bases). V gave up 1 base and J gave up 8 bases, with 11 bases separating them. The length of the CDR3 is 13 residues. Germline CDR1 KGHSH, CDR2 LQKENI. The CDR3: CASSPRGGTEAFF. CDR3 nucleotides: TGTGCCAGCTCACCACGGGGGGGTACGGAAGCTTTCTTT.

The V and J genes are TRBV5-4 and TRBJ1-1, with D possibly TRBD1 on 6 matching bases. V shed 0 bases and J shed 1 base, with 16 bases lying between them. The CDR3 extends over 17 amino acids. Germline V gives CDR1 SGHNT, CDR2 YYREEE (reference sequence). The CDR3 DNA is TGTGCCAGCAGCTTGGCCGGAGGGGGGGGGCGGAACACTGAAGCTTTCTTT. The encoded protein is CASSLAGGGGRNTEAFF.

The chain joins TRBV20-1 to TRBJ1-2; tentatively, D is TRBD1 (6 bases). The germline gives CDR1 DFQATT, CDR2 SNEGSKA (reference sequence). The V end was cut by 5 bases, the J end by 7 bases, with 11 bases between. The CDR3 has 11 residues. CDR3 residues: CSAPRGVGYTF. Written as DNA, the CDR3 is TGCAGTGCTCCAAGGGGGGTTGGCTACACCTTC.

J is TRBJ2-5 and V is TRBV5-4; the D call may be TRBD1 or TRBD2 (5 bases each). The CDR3 covers 15 residues. V dropped 4 bases and J dropped 2 bases, with 15 bases sitting between them. Germline V CDR1 and CDR2: SGHNT, YYREEE (reference sequence). The DNA of the CDR3 is TGTGCCAGCAGCGGGACCGAAGTATCACAAGAGACCCAGTACTTC. It codes for CASSGTEVSQETQYF. Using reference TRBV5-4 and TRBJ2-5 for the parts outside the CDR3, the full variable domain is ETGVTQSPTHLIKTRGQQVTLRCSSQSGHNTVSWYQQALGQGPQFIFQYYREEENGRGNFPPRFSGLQFPNYSSELNVNALELDDSALYLCASSGTEVSQETQYFGPGTRLLVL.